Listed below are T cell receptor beta chains from one sample, sequenced in a study of T cells after yellow fever vaccination. In TCRdb, the 5' RACE reads were re-called with MiXCR into one record per CDR3 protein. The top ten clones hold approximately 15% of a sample with about 550,000 distinct CDR3 sequences, about 19% of them seen once. The specimen comprised PBMCs, sampled 15 days after the yellow fever booster vaccination. The receptors stem from a man aged 30 to 39 who received the YFV17D yellow fever vaccine. CDR3s include the opening cysteine and the closing phenylalanine or tryptophan. The D gene is left open where the match is weak. Not every row has a clone size; where given, it reads once, few, many or a size class.

clone_size d_call j_call v_call cdr3_aa cdr3_nt
- - TRBJ1-4 TRBV5-4 CASSFGGNVEEKLFF TGTGCCAGCAGCTTCGGCGGGAATGTGGAAGAAAAACTGTTTTTT
few - TRBJ2-2 TRBV4-3 CASSQGSPPRLANTGELFF TGCGCCAGCAGCCAAGGATCCCCACCCCGACTAGCGAACACCGGGGAGCTGTTTTTT
- - TRBJ2-7 TRBV29-1 CSVEGGRESSYEQYF TGCAGCGTTGAGGGGGGGCGGGAGTCCTCCTACGAGCAGTACTTC
- - TRBJ2-3 TRBV7-9 CASSLEGLGADTQYF TGTGCCAGCAGCTTAGAAGGTCTGGGGGCAGATACGCAGTATTTT
- TRBD2 TRBJ2-3 TRBV9 CASSISAGNTDTQYF TGTGCCAGCAGCATATCAGCGGGAAACACAGATACGCAGTATTTT
- TRBD1 TRBJ1-1 TRBV12-3/TRBV12-4 CASGTAGTQAFF TGTGCCAGCGGGACAGCCGGGACGCAAGCTTTCTTT
few - TRBJ2-1 TRBV6-5 CASSYSGRPHNEQFF TGTGCCAGCAGTTACTCGGGGAGGCCACACAATGAGCAGTTCTTC
- - TRBJ2-1 TRBV12-3/TRBV12-4 CASSLGVGSVNEQFF TGTGCCAGCAGTTTAGGGGTGGGGTCAGTAAATGAGCAGTTCTTC
few TRBD1 TRBJ1-2 TRBV20-1 CSAQGARGYTF TGCAGTGCCCAGGGGGCACGGGGCTACACCTTC
few TRBD2 TRBJ2-7 TRBV9 CASSEAGATYEQYF TGTGCCAGCAGCGAAGCGGGAGCGACCTACGAGCAGTACTTC
few - TRBJ1-6 TRBV27 CASTAQGYNSPLHF TGTGCCAGCACCGCCCAGGGATATAATTCACCCCTCCACTTT
- TRBD2 TRBJ2-3 TRBV3-1 CASSQGLAAQYF TGTGCCAGCAGCCAAGGACTAGCGGCGCAGTATTTT
- - TRBJ2-5 TRBV6-1 CASSRDRRWTQYF TGTGCCAGCAGTAGAGACAGGCGCTGGACCCAGTACTTC
- - TRBJ1-1 TRBV7-2 CASSLRQDLGAEAFF TGTGCCAGCAGCTTACGGCAGGACTTAGGGGCTGAAGCTTTCTTT
- TRBD2 TRBJ2-7 TRBV19 CARPRLAGAYEQYF TGTGCCAGACCCCGACTAGCGGGAGCTTACGAGCAGTACTTC
- - TRBJ2-1 TRBV29-1 CSVEDLRDKQFF TGCAGCGTTGAAGATCTTAGGGACAAGCAGTTCTTC
few - TRBJ2-2 TRBV29-1 CSVANTGELFF TGCAGCGTCGCGAACACCGGGGAGCTGTTTTTT
few TRBD2 TRBJ2-3 TRBV9 CASSVGGGRAVDTQYF TGTGCCAGCAGCGTAGGGGGCGGGAGGGCAGTGGATACGCAGTATTTT
many - TRBJ2-7 TRBV7-2 CASSPLMEQYF TGTGCCAGCAGCCCACTAATGGAGCAGTACTTC
once - TRBJ2-1 TRBV5-4 CASSFGGGGVNEQFF TGTGCCAGCAGCTTTGGGGGTGGGGGAGTCAATGAGCAGTTCTTC
few - TRBJ1-1 TRBV24-1 CATRAGANTEAFF TGTGCCACCAGGGCGGGGGCGAACACTGAAGCTTTCTTT
few - TRBJ2-5 TRBV4-1 CASSQGSGDSSETQYF TGCGCCAGCAGCCAAGGTTCGGGGGATAGTTCGGAGACCCAGTACTTC
- - TRBJ2-7 TRBV20-1 CSVGLSAGEQYF TGCAGTGTGGGGCTATCAGCTGGGGAGCAGTACTTC
- - TRBJ2-2 TRBV5-1 CASSWSPGSNTGELFF TGCGCCAGCAGCTGGTCGCCCGGGTCGAACACCGGGGAGCTGTTTTTT
- - TRBJ2-7 TRBV5-1 CASSHDLASSYEQYF TGCGCCAGCAGCCATGATCTAGCGTCCTCCTACGAGCAGTACTTC
- - TRBJ2-7 TRBV21-1 CASSIPRGPHSYEQYF TGTGCCAGCAGCATTCCACGGGGCCCCCACTCCTACGAGCAGTACTTC
few TRBD2 TRBJ2-3 TRBV5-1 CASSDQREGADTQYF TGCGCCAGCAGCGACCAGCGGGAGGGTGCAGATACGCAGTATTTT
once - TRBJ2-3 TRBV29-1 CSVGFSGQADTQYF TGCAGCGTTGGATTCAGCGGGCAAGCAGATACGCAGTATTTT
- TRBD2 TRBJ2-1 TRBV7-9 CASSLAPKVAGNEQFF TGTGCCAGCAGCTTGGCCCCCAAGGTAGCGGGAAATGAGCAGTTCTTC
- - TRBJ1-3 TRBV20-1 CSARDPEATIYF TGCAGTGCTAGAGACCCCGAGGCCACCATATATTTT
few - TRBJ2-1 TRBV19 CASSILNRDFQFF TGTGCCAGTAGTATCCTGAACCGGGACTTTCAGTTCTTC
many TRBD2 TRBJ2-1 TRBV6-1 CASSTPTSGRGTEQFF TGTGCCAGCAGTACCCCGACTAGCGGGAGAGGGACTGAGCAGTTCTTC
few - TRBJ2-5 TRBV5-6 CASSVGGLETQYF TGTGCCAGCAGTGTGGGCGGGCTAGAGACCCAGTACTTC
few - TRBJ2-2 TRBV29-1 CSVESHGELFF TGCAGCGTTGAATCTCACGGGGAGCTGTTTTTT
few - TRBJ2-7 TRBV5-1 CASSLVWGYEQYF TGCGCCAGCAGCTTGGTTTGGGGCTACGAGCAGTACTTC
- - TRBJ1-1 TRBV15 CATSRGRGDTEAFF TGTGCCACCAGCAGAGGGAGAGGGGATACTGAAGCTTTCTTT
- - TRBJ2-3 TRBV4-3 CASSQGFAIAYTDTQYF TGCGCCAGCAGCCAAGGGTTTGCGATAGCGTACACAGATACGCAGTATTTT
- TRBD2 TRBJ2-3 TRBV20-1 CSARRLAGADTQYF TGCAGTGCTAGACGTCTAGCGGGTGCAGATACGCAGTATTTT
few - TRBJ1-1 TRBV5-1 CASSSGANTEAFF TGCGCCAGCAGCTCCGGAGCGAACACTGAAGCTTTCTTT
few - TRBJ2-7 TRBV18 CASSPHSDSEQYF TGTGCCAGCTCACCACACAGCGATTCCGAGCAGTACTTC
- - TRBJ2-3 TRBV9 CASSITFPYGFSTDTQYF TGTGCCAGCAGCATAACCTTTCCTTACGGATTTAGCACAGATACGCAGTATTTT
- - TRBJ2-3 TRBV20-1 CSARAPRTASTDTQYF TGCAGTGCTAGGGCCCCTCGAACAGCTAGCACAGATACGCAGTATTTT
- - TRBJ2-7 TRBV14 CASRDSGDISYEQYF TGTGCCAGCAGGGACTCAGGGGACATCTCCTACGAGCAGTACTTC
- - TRBJ2-2 TRBV2 CAGYRAPGTGELFF TGTGCCGGATACCGGGCCCCGGGGACCGGGGAGCTGTTTTTT
few TRBD1 TRBJ1-5 TRBV20-1 CSASTGQSNNQPQHF TGCAGTGCTAGTACGGGACAGTCAAACAATCAGCCCCAGCATTTT
- TRBD1 TRBJ2-7 TRBV18 CASCRGQTYEQYF TGTGCCAGCTGCCGGGGACAGACCTACGAGCAGTACTTC
- - TRBJ2-7 TRBV27 CASSPTGPRGQYF TGTGCCAGCAGTCCCACTGGTCCCCGGGGGCAGTACTTC
- - TRBJ2-1 TRBV20-1 CSATLPVYNEQFF TGCAGTGCTACCCTCCCCGTATACAATGAGCAGTTCTTC
few - TRBJ2-3 TRBV7-2 CASSFGPPTDTQYF TGTGCCAGCAGCTTCGGGCCGCCAACAGATACGCAGTATTTT